A selection of T cell receptor beta chains follows, all from one sample in a study of T cells in Graves' hyperthyroidism and ophthalmopathy. TCRdb reprocessed the multiplex PCR reads with MiXCR, giving one entry per CDR3 protein. The table shows a few hundred thousand distinct CDR3 sequences, with around a fifth occurring only once. The sequenced sample consisted of blood. The receptors come from a woman between 50 and 59 years old with Graves' hyperthyroidism. Both conserved end residues are part of each CDR3. The order of the fields is J gene, clone size, V gene, D gene, CDR3 protein, CDR3 DNA. The D gene is left open where the match is weak. The size field is filled for only some rows; it gives once, few, many or a size class.

J: TRBJ2-7
size: .
V: TRBV7-9
D: .
CDR3: CASSLGSGEQYF
DNA: TGTGCCAGCAGCTTAGGTTCCGGCGAGCAGTACTTC

J: TRBJ2-5
size: many
V: TRBV3-1
D: .
CDR3: CASRVGSETQYF
DNA: TGTGCCAGCAGGGTCGGATCCGAGACCCAGTACTTC

J: TRBJ1-2
size: many
V: TRBV6-1
D: TRBD1
CDR3: CASSEFQGAMGYGYTF
DNA: TGTGCCAGCAGTGAATTCCAGGGGGCGATGGGCTATGGCTACACCTTC

J: TRBJ2-2
size: .
V: TRBV20-1
D: TRBD2
CDR3: CSARPTSVTGELFF
DNA: TGCAGTGCTAGACCGACTAGCGTAACCGGGGAGCTGTTTTTT

J: TRBJ1-1
size: .
V: TRBV2
D: .
CDR3: CASSGAGRGEAFF
DNA: TGTGCCAGCAGTGGCGCGGGGCGCGGTGAAGCTTTCTTT

J: TRBJ2-7
size: many
V: TRBV6-5
D: TRBD1
CDR3: CASSYSRDSSYEQYF
DNA: TGTGCCAGCAGTTACTCCCGGGACAGCTCCTACGAGCAGTACTTC

J: TRBJ2-3
size: many
V: TRBV24-1
D: TRBD1
CDR3: CATSGWTGSTDTQYF
DNA: TGTGCCACCAGTGGCTGGACAGGCAGCACAGATACGCAGTATTTT

J: TRBJ1-1
size: many
V: TRBV7-9
D: TRBD1
CDR3: CASSPNRGNTEAFF
DNA: TGTGCCAGCAGCCCTAACAGGGGGAACACTGAAGCTTTCTTT

J: TRBJ1-1
size: few
V: TRBV14
D: TRBD1
CDR3: CASSLRTGARTEAFF
DNA: TGTGCCAGCAGCCTAAGGACAGGGGCAAGAACTGAAGCTTTCTTT

J: TRBJ2-1
size: many
V: TRBV28
D: TRBD2
CDR3: CASSSTGLAGDNEQFF
DNA: TGTGCCAGCAGTTCCACGGGACTAGCGGGAGACAATGAGCAGTTCTTC

J: TRBJ1-1
size: .
V: TRBV4-1
D: TRBD1
CDR3: CASSSSSTGATVAFF
DNA: TGCGCCAGCAGCTCGAGTTCGACAGGGGCGACTGTAGCTTTCTTT

J: TRBJ2-2
size: few
V: TRBV20-1
D: TRBD1
CDR3: CSATTRGGRGTGELFF
DNA: TGCAGTGCTACGACCCGAGGGGGCCGGGGAACCGGGGAGCTGTTTTTT

J: TRBJ2-5
size: many
V: TRBV20-1
D: .
CDR3: CSGRIETQYF
DNA: TGCAGTGGACGGATAGAGACCCAGTACTTC

J: TRBJ1-2
size: .
V: TRBV6-1
D: .
CDR3: CASSWKGYGYTF
DNA: TGTGCCAGCAGTTGGAAAGGGTATGGCTACACCTTC

J: TRBJ1-1
size: many
V: TRBV6-1
D: TRBD1
CDR3: CASIQGVNTEAFF
DNA: TGTGCCAGCATACAGGGGGTGAACACTGAAGCTTTCTTT

J: TRBJ2-7
size: many
V: TRBV3-1
D: .
CDR3: CASSQDPSEQYF
DNA: TGTGCCAGCAGCCAAGATCCCAGCGAGCAGTACTTC

J: TRBJ2-2
size: .
V: TRBV7-2
D: .
CDR3: CASSLRGQWTGELFF
DNA: TGTGCCAGCAGCTTACGGGGCCAGTGGACCGGGGAGCTGTTTTTT

J: TRBJ1-2
size: .
V: TRBV5-1
D: TRBD1
CDR3: CASSLLQGARVGGYTF
DNA: TGCGCCAGCAGCTTGCTACAGGGGGCGCGGGTCGGTGGCTACACCTTC

J: TRBJ2-7
size: few
V: TRBV4-2
D: TRBD1
CDR3: CASSQDRTGGQVREQYF
DNA: TGTGCCAGCAGCCAAGATCGGACAGGGGGCCAAGTACGAGAGCAGTACTTC

J: TRBJ2-3
size: few
V: TRBV3-1
D: TRBD1
CDR3: CASSKGQSHTTDTQYF
DNA: TGTGCCAGCAGCAAGGGACAGTCCCACACCACAGATACGCAGTATTTT

J: TRBJ2-5
size: .
V: TRBV19
D: .
CDR3: CASKRGERRQETQYF
DNA: TGTGCCAGTAAAAGGGGAGAGCGGAGACAAGAGACCCAGTACTTC

J: TRBJ2-3
size: many
V: TRBV20-1
D: .
CDR3: CSASLIGGSTDTQYF
DNA: TGCAGTGCTAGCTTAATCGGAGGGAGCACAGATACGCAGTATTTT

J: TRBJ2-7
size: many
V: TRBV20-1
D: TRBD2
CDR3: CSASDPGTSGYEQYF
DNA: TGCAGTGCTAGTGATCCGGGGACTAGCGGCTACGAGCAGTACTTC

J: TRBJ2-7
size: many
V: TRBV14
D: .
CDR3: CASSQGIGGYEQYF
DNA: TGTGCCAGCAGCCAGGGGATAGGTGGATACGAGCAGTACTTC

J: TRBJ2-1
size: .
V: TRBV11-2
D: TRBD2
CDR3: CASSITSGGYNEQFF
DNA: TGTGCCAGCAGCATTACTAGCGGGGGTTACAATGAGCAGTTCTTC

J: TRBJ2-4
size: .
V: TRBV5-5
D: .
CDR3: CASSFGVLAKNIQYF
DNA: TGTGCCAGCAGCTTCGGGGTCCTAGCCAAAAACATTCAGTACTTC

J: TRBJ2-3
size: few
V: TRBV11-2
D: TRBD1
CDR3: CANSHRGQDTDTQYF
DNA: TGTGCCAACAGTCACAGGGGGCAGGACACAGATACGCAGTATTTT

J: TRBJ2-2
size: .
V: TRBV10-3
D: .
CDR3: CAISKQGGGTGELFF
DNA: TGTGCCATCAGTAAACAGGGAGGTGGCACCGGGGAGCTGTTTTTT

J: TRBJ2-7
size: many
V: TRBV6-1
D: TRBD1
CDR3: CASSRTGPIMREQYF
DNA: TGTGCCAGCAGTCGGACAGGACCGATTATGAGGGAGCAGTACTTC

J: TRBJ2-1
size: many
V: TRBV28
D: TRBD2
CDR3: CASSRQRTSGSSYNEQFF
DNA: TGTGCCAGCAGCCGACAGAGGACTAGCGGGAGCTCCTACAATGAGCAGTTCTTC

J: TRBJ2-1
size: many
V: TRBV5-4
D: TRBD2
CDR3: CASSLSTGTSGTSRDEQFF
DNA: TGTGCCAGCAGCTTATCAACCGGGACTAGCGGGACGAGTAGAGATGAGCAGTTCTTC

J: TRBJ2-5
size: .
V: TRBV20-1
D: .
CDR3: CSATVLAGPGGETQYF
DNA: TGCAGTGCTACAGTCCTAGCGGGTCCAGGGGGAGAGACCCAATACTTC

J: TRBJ1-2
size: many
V: TRBV7-8
D: .
CDR3: CASSLTDGNYGYTF
DNA: TGTGCCAGCAGCTTAACCGACGGCAACTATGGCTACACCTTC

J: TRBJ2-1
size: few
V: TRBV5-1
D: TRBD2
CDR3: CASRRGGAVADNEQFF
DNA: TGCGCCAGCAGACGGGGGGGCGCCGTCGCGGACAATGAGCAGTTCTTC

J: TRBJ2-5
size: .
V: TRBV11-2
D: TRBD2
CDR3: CASSLEFGTRETQYF
DNA: TGTGCCAGCAGCCTTGAATTTGGGACTAGAGAGACCCAGTACTTC

J: TRBJ1-1
size: many
V: TRBV2
D: .
CDR3: CASHLRNTEAFF
DNA: TGTGCCAGCCATCTGCGGAACACTGAAGCTTTCTTT

J: TRBJ2-7
size: many
V: TRBV30
D: .
CDR3: CAWSVALPDGLKNYEQYF
DNA: TGTGCCTGGAGTGTAGCCCTCCCTGACGGCCTAAAAAACTACGAGCAGTACTTC

J: TRBJ2-3
size: many
V: TRBV18
D: .
CDR3: CASSPSARDTQYF
DNA: TGTGCCAGCTCACCGAGCGCGCGAGATACGCAGTATTTT

J: TRBJ2-1
size: many
V: TRBV6-1
D: .
CDR3: CASSPSSDSSYNEQFF
DNA: TGTGCCAGCAGTCCGAGCAGCGACAGCTCCTACAATGAGCAGTTCTTC

J: TRBJ1-2
size: many
V: TRBV6-1
D: TRBD1
CDR3: CASRPGQGAYGYTF
DNA: TGTGCCAGCAGACCCGGACAGGGGGCCTATGGCTACACCTTC

J: TRBJ1-1
size: many
V: TRBV11-3
D: TRBD1
CDR3: CASSRRGRNTEAFF
DNA: TGTGCCAGCAGCCGCAGGGGGCGGAACACTGAAGCTTTCTTT

J: TRBJ2-1
size: .
V: TRBV6-1
D: .
CDR3: CASSRTTEQFF
DNA: TGTGCCAGCAGCCGGACGACTGAGCAGTTCTTC

J: TRBJ2-1
size: many
V: TRBV20-1
D: TRBD2
CDR3: CSAPGLGANEQFF
DNA: TGCAGTGCCCCCGGACTAGGGGCCAATGAGCAGTTCTTC

J: TRBJ1-2
size: many
V: TRBV12-3/TRBV12-4
D: .
CDR3: CASSPPLRSGYTF
DNA: TGTGCCAGCAGCCCCCCCCTCCGATCGGGCTACACCTTC

J: TRBJ2-5
size: few
V: TRBV6-1
D: TRBD1
CDR3: CASSEGGRGRETQCF
DNA: TGTGCCAGCAGTGAAGGTGGCAGGGGGCGAGAGACCCAGTGCTTC

J: TRBJ1-6
size: many
V: TRBV6-1
D: .
CDR3: CASSEAIGSPLHF
DNA: TGTGCCAGCAGTGAAGCGATTGGATCACCCCTCCACTTT

J: TRBJ1-6
size: many
V: TRBV3-1
D: TRBD1
CDR3: CASSQDQGAPNSPLHF
DNA: TGTGCCAGCAGCCAAGATCAGGGGGCACCTAATTCACCCCTCCACTTT

J: TRBJ2-1
size: many
V: TRBV7-9
D: TRBD1
CDR3: CASSPRDREKRGEQFF
DNA: TGTGCCAGCAGCCCCCGGGACAGGGAGAAGAGAGGTGAGCAGTTCTTC

J: TRBJ2-3
size: many
V: TRBV5-1
D: .
CDR3: CASSWDSSTDTQYF
DNA: TGCGCCAGCAGCTGGGACTCAAGCACAGATACGCAGTATTTT